These T cell receptor beta chains were read from a single sample in a study of T cells after yellow fever vaccination. Each CDR3 protein gets one entry after TCRdb re-called the 5' RACE reads with MiXCR. The data show approximately 450,000 distinct CDR3 sequences, with approximately 19% seen just once and roughly a sixth held by the top ten. Sequences were derived from PBMCs, sampled before the yellow fever booster vaccination. The receptors come from a man younger than 30 who received the YFV17D yellow fever vaccine. The CDR3 runs from the conserved cysteine through the conserved F or W.

j_call: TRBJ2-5; v_call: TRBV5-1; cdr3_aa: CASSLGGQKQETQYF
j_call: TRBJ1-5; v_call: TRBV3-1; cdr3_aa: CASSPGQGHRQPQHF
j_call: TRBJ1-1; v_call: TRBV18; cdr3_aa: CASSPISDTEAFF
j_call: TRBJ2-1; v_call: TRBV11-2; cdr3_aa: CASSLISRGPVDEQFF
j_call: TRBJ1-1; v_call: TRBV6-5; cdr3_aa: CASRLRVGEAFF
j_call: TRBJ1-2; v_call: TRBV10-3; cdr3_aa: CAISESRTGYGYTF
j_call: TRBJ2-3; v_call: TRBV11-2; cdr3_aa: CASTRRRGATQNKGAADTQYF
j_call: TRBJ2-1; v_call: TRBV7-2; cdr3_aa: CASSLVRYEQFF
j_call: TRBJ1-1; v_call: TRBV5-1; cdr3_aa: CASSLFPGLNTEAFF
j_call: TRBJ1-2; v_call: TRBV4-3; cdr3_aa: CASSQDRQGVDYGYTF
j_call: TRBJ1-2; v_call: TRBV4-3; cdr3_aa: CASSQVPGPYYGYTF
j_call: TRBJ2-5; v_call: TRBV7-9; cdr3_aa: CASSLSRVGQETQYF
j_call: TRBJ2-2; v_call: TRBV5-1; cdr3_aa: CASSMWGNTGELFF
j_call: TRBJ2-3; v_call: TRBV29-1; cdr3_aa: CSVNSEGADTQYF
j_call: TRBJ2-5; v_call: TRBV6-2/TRBV6-3; cdr3_aa: CASGGDQETQYF
j_call: TRBJ1-1; v_call: TRBV15; cdr3_aa: CATSRDSSGNTEAFF
j_call: TRBJ2-1; v_call: TRBV19; cdr3_aa: CASSDPYEQFF
j_call: TRBJ2-5; v_call: TRBV10-2; cdr3_aa: CASSEPDRVETQYF
j_call: TRBJ2-5; v_call: TRBV4-1; cdr3_aa: CASSPRDSTWETQYF
j_call: TRBJ1-1; v_call: TRBV29-1; cdr3_aa: CSVVGQVEAFF
j_call: TRBJ2-1; v_call: TRBV9; cdr3_aa: CASSVAWRVNEQFF
j_call: TRBJ2-3; v_call: TRBV7-2; cdr3_aa: CASSLQASADTQYF
j_call: TRBJ2-1; v_call: TRBV7-2; cdr3_aa: CASSPQGLAGYNEQFF
j_call: TRBJ2-1; v_call: TRBV5-1; cdr3_aa: CASSFPSNEQFF
j_call: TRBJ1-2; v_call: TRBV7-2; cdr3_aa: CASSFLSWGRGANYGYTF
j_call: TRBJ2-4; v_call: TRBV28; cdr3_aa: CASSLGVFWGVAKNIQYF
j_call: TRBJ2-2; v_call: TRBV4-3; cdr3_aa: CASSPGVGRGRTGELFF
j_call: TRBJ1-6; v_call: TRBV7-9; cdr3_aa: CASSLGQGGDSPLHF
j_call: TRBJ2-3; v_call: TRBV24-1; cdr3_aa: CATSDVLAGPTDTQYF
j_call: TRBJ2-5; v_call: TRBV7-7; cdr3_aa: CASSSSLGGATQYF
j_call: TRBJ2-3; v_call: TRBV29-1; cdr3_aa: CSAYDASTDTQYF
j_call: TRBJ2-7; v_call: TRBV7-9; cdr3_aa: CASSSPPGKTTYEQYF
j_call: TRBJ1-6; v_call: TRBV7-2; cdr3_aa: CASSLETGSRSSPLHF
j_call: TRBJ2-1; v_call: TRBV27; cdr3_aa: CASRDYYNEQFF
j_call: TRBJ2-1; v_call: TRBV3-1; cdr3_aa: CASSQAGANVNEQFF
j_call: TRBJ2-7; v_call: TRBV15; cdr3_aa: CATSVGQGYEQYF
j_call: TRBJ2-3; v_call: TRBV7-2; cdr3_aa: CASSGYVQDTQYF
j_call: TRBJ2-4; v_call: TRBV6-6; cdr3_aa: CASSYRSSGRDIQYF
j_call: TRBJ2-4; v_call: TRBV5-1; cdr3_aa: CASSLDLAKNIQYF
j_call: TRBJ2-5; v_call: TRBV20-1; cdr3_aa: CSVHRGFEGETQYF
j_call: TRBJ2-4; v_call: TRBV12-3/TRBV12-4; cdr3_aa: CASSLRLAGKNIQYF
j_call: TRBJ2-2; v_call: TRBV12-3/TRBV12-4; cdr3_aa: CASSADRRFTGELFF
j_call: TRBJ2-7; v_call: TRBV2; cdr3_aa: CASKRDRGSYEQYF
j_call: TRBJ2-3; v_call: TRBV7-2; cdr3_aa: CASSYTSGGYTDTQYF
j_call: TRBJ2-3; v_call: TRBV20-1; cdr3_aa: CSAKDRGSTDTQYF
j_call: TRBJ1-2; v_call: TRBV7-2; cdr3_aa: CASSPGTASYGYTF